The 19 T cell receptor beta chains given below trace back to one sample, sequenced in a study of precursors of human CD4 cytotoxic T cells. Four sorted CD4+ memory subsets, central memory, effector memory, IL-7R-high TEMRA and IL-7R-negative TEMRA, were UMI-sequenced. In TCRdb, the reads were re-called with MiXCR into one record per CDR3 protein. The data hold hundreds of distinct CDR3 sequences, with about a fifth observed a single time. The sequenced sample was memory CD4+ T cells from blood (PBMCs). All receptors derive from a human donor in good health.

The gene calls are TRBV7-3 and TRBJ2-3; 8 bases agree with TRBD2. The length of the CDR3 is 19 residues. V shed 5 bases and J 1 base; nucleotides not matched to a gene: 17. From germline, CDR1 is SGHTA and CDR2 FQGTGA. The CDR3 DNA sequence: TGTGCCAGCAGCCAATATCCATTGCGGGGGGCCTCTGGCACAGATACGCAGTATTTT. It encodes CASSQYPLRGASGTDTQYF.

This clonotype was counted only a few times. This chain joins TRBV10-3 and TRBJ2-7, with 10 positions matching TRBD2. Germline V lookup: CDR1 ENHRY, CDR2 SYGVKD. With V trimmed by 6 bases and J by 5 bases, 10 bases remained unmatched. CDR3 length: 15 residues. Here the CDR3 reads CAIRGGASGSDEQYF. DNA for the CDR3: TGTGCCATCAGAGGCGGGGCTAGCGGGAGTGACGAGCAGTACTTC.

This clonotype has only a few counts. This chain joins TRBV30 and TRBJ1-3; the D is unclear. Trimming stripped 7 bases from V and 2 bases from J, with 12 bases between. The CDR3 contains 13 residues. Germline V lookup: CDR1 GTSNPN, CDR2 SVGIG (reference sequence). CDR3: CAFGRNAGNTIYF. CDR3 DNA: TGTGCCTTCGGACGAAACGCTGGAAACACCATATATTTT.

This clonotype showed up just a few times. The chain recombines TRBV5-1 with TRBJ2-3; 11 nucleotides line up with TRBD1. This CDR3 has 14 residues. With 4 bases clipped from V and 6 bases from J, the junction kept 4 bases outside the gene matches. Germline V gives CDR1 SGHRS, CDR2 YFSETQ. CDR3 residues: CASSPRDRGDTQYF. The CDR3 DNA reads as TGCGCCAGCAGCCCCCGGGACAGGGGGGATACGCAGTATTTT.

The chain recombines TRBV11-2 with TRBJ2-3; 11 bases agree with TRBD1. V gave up 5 bases and J gave up 4 bases; unmatched junction bases: 17. Germline CDR1 SGHAT, CDR2 FQNNGV. This CDR3 contains 19 residues. The CDR3 DNA is TGTGCCAGCAGCCCCCAGGACCGGACAGGGGGCATGCGTCCAGATACGCAGTATTTT. Translation: CASSPQDRTGGMRPDTQYF.

Judged by abundance, this clonotype is large (0.1 to 1%). CDR3 protein: CATTPKGSTDTQYF. The DNA of the CDR3 is TGTGCCACCACCCCGAAGGGTTCCACAGATACGCAGTATTTT. J is TRBJ2-3 and V is TRBV24-1; D gene unclear. Germline CDR1 reads KGHDR; CDR2 reads SFDVKD. The CDR3 runs 14 residues. Trimming shortened V by 8 bases and J by 2 bases, and 13 bases separated the two germline ends.

This clonotype is categorized as large (0.1 to 1%). The gene calls are TRBV6-5 and TRBJ2-4; D is possibly TRBD1 or TRBD2 (5 bases each). Germline loops: CDR1 MNHEY, CDR2 SVGAGI. V lost 3 bases and J 1 base, leaving 16 bases between the germline ends. The CDR3 sequence is 17 residues long. CDR3 DNA: TGTGCCAGCAGTTATTCAGGGTGGGACGGGGCCAAAAACATTCAGTACTTC. Translated, it gives CASSYSGWDGAKNIQYF.

The rearrangement links TRBV10-3 to TRBJ1-5; D ambiguous. Germline CDR1 reads ENHRY; CDR2 reads SYGVKD. With 3 bases removed from V and 5 bases from J, the gap between germline ends came to 5 bases. There are 12 residues in the CDR3. CDR3 amino acids: CAISEVDQPQHF. The CDR3 DNA sequence: TGTGCCATCAGTGAAGTCGATCAGCCCCAGCATTTT.

This rearrangement joins TRBV7-2 to TRBJ2-3; maybe TRBD2 (5 bases). There are 15 residues in the CDR3. The V and J ends lost 5 bases and 3 bases respectively, with 15 bases between them. Germline V gene data show CDR1 as SGHTA and CDR2 as FQGNSA. In DNA, the CDR3 is TGTGCCAGCAGCCCCTGGAGGAGCGGAACAGATACGCAGTATTTT. Residues: CASSPWRSGTDTQYF.

This clonotype was seen a handful of times. The rearrangement joins TRBV10-1 to TRBJ2-5; tentatively, D is TRBD1 (5 bases). CDR1 and CDR2 (germline): WNHNN, SYGVQD (reference sequence). V shed 2 bases and J shed 5 bases, with 12 bases lying between them. There are 14 residues in the CDR3. The CDR3 DNA follows: TGCGCCAGCAGTGAGGGCAGGGTCCGGGAGACCCAGTACTTC. Protein product: CASSEGRVRETQYF.

This clonotype was recorded a few times. The chain combines TRBV27 with TRBJ1-1; 11 nucleotides agree with TRBD1. The CDR3 sequence is 16 residues long. Looked up from germline, CDR1 is MNHEY and CDR2 is SMNVEV (reference sequence). The ends lost 5 bases at V and 4 bases at J; junction bases unmatched: 9. The CDR3 DNA sequence: TGTGCCAGCAGTCCACTACGGGGGACAGGGGGCACTGAAGCTTTCTTT. This codes for CASSPLRGTGGTEAFF.

The gene calls are TRBV10-1 and TRBJ2-2; 7 bases line up with TRBD2. Germline V gene lookup returns CDR1 WNHNN and CDR2 SYGVQD (reference sequence). The CDR3 extends over 14 amino acids. Trimming cost V 8 bases and J 1 base; bases outside gene matches: 4. The CDR3 region has the DNA TGCGCCAGCGGCGCTAGCGGGAACACCGGGGAGCTGTTTTTT. Protein: CASGASGNTGELFF.

A few counts support this clonotype. The V and J genes are TRBV11-2 and TRBJ2-5; D not certain. Germline assignment: CDR1 SGHAT and CDR2 FQNNGV. The length of the CDR3 is 16 residues. The germline V and J ends were trimmed by 5 bases and 5 bases, with 21 bases remaining between them. CDR3 nucleotide sequence: TGTGCCAGCAGCCACCCCGGAAGGGCGGTGAGGGAGACCCAGTACTTC. Its translation: CASSHPGRAVRETQYF.

The DNA for the CDR3 is TGTGCCAGCTCCCCCAGTGGGTCCGGCACCGGGGAGCTGTTTTTT. Its translation: CASSPSGSGTGELFF. The chain joins TRBV18 to TRBJ2-2; D unclear. From germline, CDR1 is KGHSH and CDR2 LQKENI. Trimming took 6 bases from V and 4 from J, leaving 15 bases between them. The CDR3 is made up of 15 amino acids.

V and J are TRBV7-9 and TRBJ2-3; 8 bases map to TRBD2. Unmatched junction bases numbered 8, after V lost 6 bases and J lost 6 bases. The CDR3 is 14 amino acids. Germline V gene lookup returns CDR1 SEHNR and CDR2 FQNEAQ (reference sequence). The DNA for the CDR3 is TGTGCCAGCAGTCGGAGCGGGAGACTTGATACGCAGTATTTT. Translated, it gives CASSRSGRLDTQYF.

CDR3 nucleotide sequence: TGTGCCAGCAGCCTTCGACAGGGGAAAGAGACCCAGTACTTC. Encoded protein: CASSLRQGKETQYF. The V and J genes are TRBV9 and TRBJ2-5, with TRBD1 identical over 8 bases. The CDR3 loop spans 14 amino acids. Trimming at V came to 4 bases and at J to 3 bases, leaving 5 bases not matched to a gene. CDR1 is SGDLS and CDR2 is YYNGEE in the germline V gene.

The chain links TRBV6-1 to TRBJ1-5, with D perhaps TRBD1 (5 bases). Germline CDR1 and CDR2: MNHNS and SASEGT. This CDR3 contains 15 residues. V lost 5 bases to trimming and J lost 3 bases, with 14 bases between them. CDR3 residues: CASSSDSPYNQPQHF. CDR3 in DNA: TGTGCCAGCAGTTCTGACAGTCCTTACAATCAGCCCCAGCATTTT.

There are a few counts of this clonotype. The chain links TRBV6-1 to TRBJ2-1; possibly TRBD2 for D (6 bases). Germline lookup yields CDR1 MNHNS and CDR2 SASEGT. The CDR3 is 14 amino acids. V was trimmed by 7 bases and J by 4 bases, leaving 14 bases between them. The CDR3: CASTMGLLYNEQFF. In DNA, the CDR3 is TGTGCCAGCACCATGGGACTCCTATACAATGAGCAGTTCTTC.

The V call is TRBV24-1, the J call TRBJ2-3, with 9 bases identical to TRBD1. There are 15 residues in the CDR3. Germline lookup yields CDR1 KGHDR and CDR2 SFDVKD. After removal of 4 bases from V and 6 bases from J, the junction contained 7 bases not matched to a gene. DNA of the CDR3: TGTGCCACCAGTGACCAGGACAGGGGAAAGGATACGCAGTATTTT. Translating it yields CATSDQDRGKDTQYF.